What follows describes a single T cell receptor (beta chain). This clone's antigen is unknown. Base qualities are missing; no much larger clone stands one base away. CD4+ T cells from unexposed donors were collected before the COVID-19 pandemic (2011-2018). The EasySep CD4+ T cell isolation kit was used to isolate CD4+ T cells once the cultures had run for under 11 days. Unexposed donor CD4+ T cells were tested for reactivity to SARS-CoV-2 S and N and four common cold coronavirus spike pools, as cell number allowed. Each well received millions of PBMCs, cultured in IMDM supplemented with about 5% human AB serum and roughly 10 IU/ml IL-2. Half of the culture medium was replaced with fresh IL-2-containing medium on days 3 and 7. In general, every peptide culture condition was set up in three replicate wells. The leukapheresis product used for the unexposed donors was purchased from a commercial source. Ficoll-Paque PLUS gradient centrifugation was used to isolate PBMCs from leukapheresis product or whole blood. PBMCs were either cryopreserved at -140°C or used fresh in the expansion assay. The QIAamp Micro DNA Kit was used to extract genomic DNA from the CD4+ T cells.

Library preparation was by the immunoSEQ multiplex PCR assay. As for how the authors treated the data: During preprocessing, nonproductive sequences were discarded, as were any CDR3s that did not begin with C, did not end with F or W, or were shorter than 7 amino acids. Antigen-specific clonotypes were called with the MANAFEST web app on the basis of expansion relative to the reference and to other culture wells. A clone counted as positive if significantly expanded in 2 of 3 replicate wells versus the reference culture at FDR below 0.05. A further requirement for positive clones was significant expansion compared with all other tandem wells, along with an odds ratio above 5. After three terminal residues were trimmed from each end, CDR3 homology was quantified as pairwise Levenshtein distance using the stringdist R package. TCRdb obtained this table from immuneACCESS and retained in-frame rearrangements with V and J assigned. These tables miss some clones; where compared with another copy, unresolved V genes account for less than half of the shortfall, and the remainder is unexplained. V and J calls and clone size come straight from that table; D and trimming were deduced from the DNA. The sample table contains 25,000 to 30,000 clones; only one count was recorded for approximately 80% of them. The top ten constitute about 15% of the sample.

V is pared back by 3 bases and J by 8 bases, with 17 bases lying between the germline termini. The germline V gene supplies CDR1 KGHSH and CDR2 LQKENI. Spanning cysteine to phenylalanine, the CDR3 consists of 15 amino acids. Only the CDR3 DNA is retained, 45 bases long and in frame from the first base. The sample comes from a study of CD4 T cells in relation to SARS-CoV-2 and coronaviruses (dated by TCRdb to the early 2020s). Looking at the study overall: In the ViraFEST assay, PBMCs were grown with antigen for nine to eleven days, and TCR beta CDR3s were then sequenced to identify antigen-specific clonal expansions. An HIV-1 Nef peptide pool or a no-peptide culture served as the negative reference condition. Shared crossreactive spike epitopes were mapped to their HLA restriction using patient-derived lymphoblastoid cell lines. At the level of individual TCR clonotypes, the study measured memory CD4+ T cell crossreactivity between SARS-CoV-2 spike protein and common cold coronavirus spike proteins. The Adaptive Biotechnologies TCR-sequencing kit was used to sequence samples from a few pre-COVID donors and the naive versus memory experiments, whereas other data were Illumina-based. A different, Illumina-based TCR-beta assay was used to sequence expansion assays from other donors in the study.

The study at large found these results: No donor contributed both pre-pandemic and post-infection samples, which limited tracing the source of pre-existing responses. Significantly weaker SARS-CoV-2-driven expansion was shown by crossreactive clones than by monoreactive clones, consistent with antigenic imprinting. Approximately 60% of donors had memory CD4+ clonotypes that crossrecognized SARS-CoV-2 and at least one common cold coronavirus spike. Because the crossreactivity analysis focused on spike protein, crossreactivity against other viral proteins was not assessed. The study was constrained by small numbers of patients and of tested TCRs.

The source material was CD4+ T cells from PBMCs, cultured in vitro. The rearrangement joined TRBV18 to TRBJ2-1; possibly the D gene is TRBD2, per 5 matching bases. This clonotype was sampled from a human donor in good health. CDR3 reads: CASSPLSASMYEQFF. The DNA sequence is as follows: TGTGCCAGCTCACCCCTTTCCGCTAGCATGTATGAGCAGTTCTTC.